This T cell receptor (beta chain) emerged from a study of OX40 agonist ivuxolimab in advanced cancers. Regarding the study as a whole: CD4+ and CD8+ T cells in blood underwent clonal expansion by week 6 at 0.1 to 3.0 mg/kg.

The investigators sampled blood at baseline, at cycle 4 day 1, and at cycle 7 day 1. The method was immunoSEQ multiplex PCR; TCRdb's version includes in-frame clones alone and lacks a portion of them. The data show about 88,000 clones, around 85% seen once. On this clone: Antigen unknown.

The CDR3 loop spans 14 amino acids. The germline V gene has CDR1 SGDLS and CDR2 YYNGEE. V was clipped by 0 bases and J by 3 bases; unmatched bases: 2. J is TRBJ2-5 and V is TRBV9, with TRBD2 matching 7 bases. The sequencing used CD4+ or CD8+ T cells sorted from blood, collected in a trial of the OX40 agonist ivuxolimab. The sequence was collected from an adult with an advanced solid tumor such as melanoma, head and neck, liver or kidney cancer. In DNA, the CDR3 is TGTGCCAGCAGCGTAGAAACTAGCGAAGAGACCCAGTACTTC. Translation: CASSVETSEETQYF.